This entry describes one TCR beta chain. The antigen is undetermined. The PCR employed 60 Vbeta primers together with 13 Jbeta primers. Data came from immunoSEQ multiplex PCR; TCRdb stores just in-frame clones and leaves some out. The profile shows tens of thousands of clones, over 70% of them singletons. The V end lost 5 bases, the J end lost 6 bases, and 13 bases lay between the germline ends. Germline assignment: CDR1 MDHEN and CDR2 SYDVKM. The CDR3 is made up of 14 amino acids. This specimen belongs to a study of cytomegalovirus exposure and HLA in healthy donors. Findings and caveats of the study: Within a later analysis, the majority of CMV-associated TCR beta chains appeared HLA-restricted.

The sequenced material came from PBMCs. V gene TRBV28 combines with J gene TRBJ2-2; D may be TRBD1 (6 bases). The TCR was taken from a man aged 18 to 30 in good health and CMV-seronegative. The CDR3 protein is CASSPDSSAGELFF. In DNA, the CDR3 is TGTGCCAGCAGTCCGGACAGTTCCGCCGGGGAGCTGTTTTTT.